Described below is a single TCR beta chain sequence and its context. As yet, its antigen is unknown. The sample belongs to a study of T-cell memory formation after mild COVID-19. Study context: The study found TCR clusters largely donor specific.

Per germline, CDR1 MNHEY and CDR2 SVGAGI. CDR3 size: 13 residues. Trimming at V came to 6 bases and at J to 6 bases, leaving 6 bases not matched to a gene. TCRdb called the 5' RACE reads again in MiXCR, with one record for every CDR3 protein. Among a few hundred thousand distinct CDR3 sequences, roughly a tenth were seen once, and the ten largest hold 22%. Study observations and caveats: A second wave expanding day 15 to 37 was CD4+-biased; contracting clones were balanced.

Sequencing used PBMCs or a T cell subset sorted from them (not recorded which). This clonotype originated in a young man who had mild COVID-19 (a few samples of this study predate the infection). Cell type and time point are not known. The chain couples TRBV6-5 to TRBJ2-5, with 8 bases identical to TRBD1. The CDR3 nucleotides are TGTGCCAGCAGGACGACAGGGGAAAAGACCCAGTACTTC. Its translation is CASRTTGEKTQYF.